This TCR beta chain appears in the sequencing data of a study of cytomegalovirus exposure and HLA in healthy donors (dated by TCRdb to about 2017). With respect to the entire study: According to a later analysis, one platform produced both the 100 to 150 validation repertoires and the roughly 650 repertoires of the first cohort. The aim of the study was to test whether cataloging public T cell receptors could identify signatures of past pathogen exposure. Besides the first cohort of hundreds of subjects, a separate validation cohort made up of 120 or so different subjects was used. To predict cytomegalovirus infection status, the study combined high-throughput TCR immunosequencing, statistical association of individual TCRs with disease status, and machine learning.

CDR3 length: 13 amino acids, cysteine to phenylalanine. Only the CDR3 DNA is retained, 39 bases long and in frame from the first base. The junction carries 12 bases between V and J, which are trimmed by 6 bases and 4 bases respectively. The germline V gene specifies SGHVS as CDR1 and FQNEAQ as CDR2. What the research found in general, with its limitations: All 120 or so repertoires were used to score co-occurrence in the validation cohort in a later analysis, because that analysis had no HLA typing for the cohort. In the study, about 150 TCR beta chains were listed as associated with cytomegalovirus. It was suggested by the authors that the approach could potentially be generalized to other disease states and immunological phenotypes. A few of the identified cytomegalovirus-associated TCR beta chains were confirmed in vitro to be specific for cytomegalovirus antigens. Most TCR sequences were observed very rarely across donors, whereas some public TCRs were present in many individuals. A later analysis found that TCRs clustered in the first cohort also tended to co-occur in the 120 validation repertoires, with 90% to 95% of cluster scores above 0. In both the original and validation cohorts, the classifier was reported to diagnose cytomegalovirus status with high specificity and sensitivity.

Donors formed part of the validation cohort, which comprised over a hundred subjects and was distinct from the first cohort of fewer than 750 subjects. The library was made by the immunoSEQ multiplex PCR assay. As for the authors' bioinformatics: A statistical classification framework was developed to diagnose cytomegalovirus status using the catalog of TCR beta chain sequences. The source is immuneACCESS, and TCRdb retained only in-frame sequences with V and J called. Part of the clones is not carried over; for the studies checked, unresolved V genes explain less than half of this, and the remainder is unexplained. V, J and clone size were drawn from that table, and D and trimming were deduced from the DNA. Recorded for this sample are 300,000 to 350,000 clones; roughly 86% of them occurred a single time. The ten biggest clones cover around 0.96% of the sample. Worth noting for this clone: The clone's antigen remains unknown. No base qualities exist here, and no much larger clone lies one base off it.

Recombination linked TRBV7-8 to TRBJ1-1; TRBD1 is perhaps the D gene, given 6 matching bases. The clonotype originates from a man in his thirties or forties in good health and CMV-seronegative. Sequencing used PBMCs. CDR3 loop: CASRLTGSTEAFF. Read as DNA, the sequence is TGTGCCAGCAGACTTACAGGGTCCACTGAAGCTTTCTTT.